One and the same sample provided the 14 T cell receptor beta chains below, sequenced in a study of regulatory T cells in long-lasting Graves disease (dated by TCRdb to 2020 to 2023). The time point label corresponds to: newly diagnosed GD, antithyroid drugs for less than 3 months. For both TCR sequencing and RNA sequencing, RNA was extracted from PBMCs in TRIzol. The library relied on multiplex PCR. For sequencing, an Illumina HiSeq 4000 was employed. To build TCR beta libraries, CDR3 regions were amplified by Arm-PCR using iRepertoire HTBI primers. TCRdb reran the public reads through fastp at Q25 and MiXCR, keeping productive beta chains. Under each unique CDR3 protein, matching rows form one entry showing the most common genes and DNA. This sample lists about 620,000 distinct CDR3 sequences; roughly 16% were detected once. Together, the top ten hold approximately 18% of the sample. The data also belong to a second study, concerning T cells in Graves' hyperthyroidism and ophthalmopathy.

The source material was peripheral blood mononuclear cells (PBMCs), sampled at new diagnosis, from a patient treated with antithyroid drugs. All receptors come from a woman aged 30 to 39 with Graves disease. Donor details come from another sample of the same person, matched by shared clones.

This clonotype was observed a handful of times. V is TRBV24-1 and J is TRBJ1-2; D gene ambiguous. This CDR3 is built from 13 residues. V gave up 7 bases and J gave up 4 bases, with 12 bases separating them. Looked up from germline, CDR1 is KGHDR and CDR2 is SFDVKD. As DNA, the CDR3 is TGTGCCACCAGCCGCAGTGAGTTCTATGGCTACACCTTC. It yields the protein CATSRSEFYGYTF.

The rearrangement joins TRBV28 to TRBJ2-3; tentatively, D is TRBD1 (5 bases). From germline, CDR1 is MDHEN and CDR2 SYDVKM. This CDR3 comprises 12 residues. V lost 5 bases and J 7 bases, leaving 10 bases between the germline ends. The CDR3 region has the DNA TGTGCCAGCAGTCGACAGCTAAATACGCAGTATTTT. Amino acid sequence: CASSRQLNTQYF.

The chain uses TRBV7-2 and TRBJ2-2; D is possibly TRBD2 (5 bases). Trimming took 1 base from V and 5 from J, leaving 11 bases between them. This CDR3 region has 15 residues. CDR1 and CDR2 from the germline V gene are SGHTA and FQGNSA. CDR3 coding DNA: TGTGCCAGCAGCTTAGACAGTCCGGGGACCGGGGAGCTGTTTTTT. Its protein product is CASSLDSPGTGELFF.

This chain links TRBV9 with TRBJ2-2; possibly TRBD1 for D (5 bases). Per germline, CDR1 SGDLS and CDR2 YYNGEE. The CDR3 loop spans 13 amino acids. V was pared by 2 bases and J by 10 bases, with 12 bases between. The CDR3 region is CASSVVTAEELFF. The CDR3 region has the DNA TGTGCCAGCAGCGTCGTGACAGCCGAGGAGCTGTTTTTT. The whole variable domain, remainder taken from reference TRBV9 and TRBJ2-2, is DSGVTQTPKHLITATGQRVTLRCSPRSGDLSVYWYQQSLDQGLQFLIQYYNGEERAKGNILERFSAQQFPDLHSELNLSSLELGDSALYFCASSVVTAEELFFGEGSRLTVL.

This clonotype was picked up many times. The chain employs TRBV20-1 and TRBJ2-1; D not resolved. In germline, CDR1 is DFQATT, CDR2 SNEGSKA (reference sequence). Deletions cut 0 bases from V and 3 bases from J, with 12 bases between. The CDR3 is made up of 15 amino acids. CDR3 bases: TGCAGTGCTAGAGACCGATCTCAGGTCTACAATGAGCAGTTCTTC. Translation gives CSARDRSQVYNEQFF.

This clonotype has at least ten counts. The V gene is TRBV6-2 or TRBV6-3, the J gene TRBJ2-7; possibly TRBD2 for D (5 bases). The CDR3 loop spans 14 amino acids. Germline V gene data show CDR1 as MNHEY and CDR2 as SVGEGT. V lost 7 bases and J lost 2, with 15 bases in between. In DNA, the CDR3 is TGTGCCAGCACCATCGGGGAAGTGACCTACGAGCAGTACTTC. It specifies CASTIGEVTYEQYF.

In its sample, this clonotype was seen many times. The chain links TRBV29-1 to TRBJ2-5, with D unclear. Trimming pared 7 bases from V and 3 bases from J, leaving 6 bases between. The CDR3 covers 10 residues. Looked up from germline, CDR1 is SQVTM and CDR2 is ANQGSEA. This chain's CDR3 is CSAMKETQYF. CDR3 nucleotides: TGCAGCGCTATGAAAGAGACCCAGTACTTC.

The sample holds a few counts of this clonotype. The chain employs TRBV29-1 and TRBJ2-1, with 12 bases lining up with TRBD2. CDR1 is SQVTM and CDR2 is ANQGSEA in the germline V gene. Trimming removed 6 bases from V and 8 bases from J; junction bases left unmatched: 2. This CDR3 is built from 12 residues. The CDR3 DNA reads as TGCAGCGTACGACTAGCGGGAGATGAGCAGTTCTTC. Protein sequence: CSVRLAGDEQFF.

This clonotype was found many times. The rearrangement uses TRBV7-9 and TRBJ1-2; D may be TRBD1 (5 bases). V lost 5 bases to trimming and J lost 4 bases, with 20 bases between them. The CDR3 length is 16 residues. The germline V gene has CDR1 SEHNR and CDR2 FQNEAQ (reference sequence). The CDR3 nucleotides are TGTGCCAGCAGCGAGACCGACCCAGGGCGAAGCTATGGCTACACCTTC. This encodes CASSETDPGRSYGYTF.

The rearrangement links TRBV5-4 to TRBJ1-1, with TRBD1 matching over 12 bases. The V gene's germline CDR1 is SGHNT and CDR2 YYREEE (reference sequence). V trimming: 4 bases; J trimming: 1 base; junction bases outside the gene matches: 5. The CDR3 runs 16 residues. The CDR3 DNA is TGTGCCAGCAGCCGTCCGGGACAGGGGGCGAACACTGAAGCTTTCTTT. The encoded protein is CASSRPGQGANTEAFF.

In the case of this clonotype: One base away lies a much larger clone, so this may be a sequencing read error. The chain recombines TRBV12-3 or TRBV12-4 with TRBJ2-7; D gene unclear. Trimming removed 6 bases at V and 4 bases at J, with 19 bases between. The CDR3 sequence is 15 residues long. The CDR3 protein is CASRRSGTETYEQYF. DNA of the CDR3: TGTGCCAGCAGAAGGTCCGGAACGGAGACTTACGAGCAGTACTTC.

The rearrangement joins TRBV5-1 to TRBJ2-1; D is undetermined. This CDR3 has 18 amino acids. Per the germline V gene, CDR1 is SGHRS and CDR2 is YFSETQ. The ends were cut back, 4 bases at V and 2 bases at J, with 22 bases in the middle. CDR3 sequence (DNA): TGCGCCAGCAGCAGCCTTCCTTTAGCCTTATCTACCTACAATGAGCAGTTCTTC. Translating gives CASSSLPLALSTYNEQFF.

The table lists this clonotype with many counts. The genes are TRBV7-3 and TRBJ1-2; D might be TRBD1 (5 bases). This CDR3 has 14 amino acids. Germline V gene lookup returns CDR1 SGHTA and CDR2 FQGTGA. V lost 1 base and J lost 7, with 13 bases in between. The CDR3 DNA reads as TGTGCCAGCAGCTTAAATGGAGGGGTGGCTGGCTACACCTTC. As protein: CASSLNGGVAGYTF.

This clonotype showed up many times. This chain links TRBV6-1 with TRBJ1-5, with D unresolved. Germline CDR1 reads MNHNS; CDR2 reads SASEGT. V lost 10 bases and J 0 bases, leaving 13 bases between the germline ends. CDR3 length equals 14 residues. The DNA for the CDR3 is TGTGCCACCACGGACCTCTATAGCAATCAGCCCCAGCATTTT. It codes for CATTDLYSNQPQHF.